This T cell receptor (beta chain) emerged from a study of cytomegalovirus exposure and HLA in healthy donors. Study-wide results and caveats: A few chains tied to CMV proved CMV antigen-specific in vitro. The classifier was said to identify cytomegalovirus status with high specificity and sensitivity.

Repertoires were generated with immunoSEQ multiplex PCR, while TCRdb's copy carries only in-frame clones and drops some. The sample has around 140,000 clones, roughly 86% seen once. J was trimmed by 3 bases and V by 3 bases; bases with no gene match: 5. The CDR3 loop spans 15 amino acids. Germline CDR1 KGHSH, CDR2 LQKENI. This clone has a handful of counts. The antigen remains undetermined. This chain joins TRBV18 and TRBJ1-5; TRBD1 agrees at 7 bases. Sequenced: PBMCs. The receptor comes from a young man in good health and CMV-seropositive. The CDR3 here is CASSPGTDSNQPQHF. The CDR3 DNA is TGTGCCAGCTCACCGGGGACAGACTCCAATCAGCCCCAGCATTTT.